This T cell receptor (beta chain) originates from a study of T-cell memory formation after mild COVID-19. This clonotype was counted a few times. Its matching antigen is unknown. Study-wide results and caveats: CD4/CD8 balance held among clones contracting day 15 to 85, and later expanders leaned CD4+.

From the 5' RACE reads, TCRdb called clonotypes with MiXCR, one entry per CDR3 protein. The sample shows some 490,000 distinct CDR3 sequences, 15% to 20% of them seen only once. Trimming pared 4 bases from V and 12 bases from J, leaving 13 bases between. Germline V lookup: CDR1 SEHNR, CDR2 FQNEAQ (reference sequence). CDR3 length: 12 residues. The sequenced sample was PBMCs or a T cell subset sorted from them (not recorded which). The chain combines TRBV7-9 with TRBJ2-1, with D hard to call. The sequence was collected from an adult woman who had mild COVID-19 (a few samples of this study predate the infection). Cell type and time point are not known. CDR3 amino acids: CASSSLPPGQFF. The DNA of the CDR3 is TGTGCCAGCAGCTCCCTACCCCCGGGGCAGTTCTTC.